This section outlines one T cell receptor beta chain sequence together with its context. Per the study methods: From reference gene primer amplification, estimates of nucleated cell counts were derived. TCRdb's copy holds only in-frame clones and misses some; the assay was immunoSEQ multiplex PCR. Clonal size and the V and J genes are those of that table, whereas D and trimming came from the DNA. The table lists 390,000 or so clones, almost 90% of them singletons. These data come from a study of blood T cell repertoires in COVID-19. Looking at the study overall: Acute and convalescent COVID-19 samples came from the United States, Italy and Spain. T cells, B-cell-depleted T cells, or PBMCs supplied cDNA or gDNA.

Sequencing was performed on peripheral blood. The receptor comes from a man between 18 and 35 years old with active or convalescent COVID-19.

The chain's CDR3 is CATSDSMTGYEQYF. The CDR3 region has the DNA TGTGCCACCAGTGATTCGATGACAGGTTACGAGCAGTACTTC. J is TRBJ2-7 and V is TRBV24-1; perhaps TRBD1 as D (6 bases). The CDR3 totals 14 residues. The germline V and J ends were trimmed by 2 bases and 4 bases, with 11 bases remaining between them. Germline V lookup: CDR1 KGHDR, CDR2 SFDVKD.